This T cell receptor beta chain appears in the sequencing data of a study of cytomegalovirus exposure and HLA in healthy donors. General study results and limits: Per published reports, the classifier diagnosed cytomegalovirus status with high specificity and sensitivity. TCR beta V- and J-gene trimming was later associated with a missense DCLRE1C variant. It was reported in a later analysis that an Asian-associated ancestry cluster showed fewer N-insertions than the roughly 710-donor mean.

Vbeta (60) and Jbeta (13) primers were used in the PCR. Produced via immunoSEQ multiplex PCR; TCRdb's table is partial and in-frame only. In the table there are under 200,000 clones, 82% of which are singletons. CDR1 and CDR2 from the germline V gene are SEHNR and FQNEAQ (reference sequence). This CDR3 has 13 residues. V was shortened by 5 bases and J by 0 bases, with 5 bases between the two germline ends. A remark on this clone: The antigen remains unidentified.

V gene TRBV7-9 combines with J gene TRBJ1-3, with D uncertain. The source material was PBMCs. This clonotype was sampled from a man aged 50 to 59 in good health and CMV-seropositive. This CDR3 is CASSRVSGNTIYF. DNA of the CDR3: TGTGCCAGCAGCCGCGTCTCTGGAAACACCATATATTTT.